The sequence of this T cell receptor beta chain was determined in a study of blood T cell repertoires in COVID-19. Study context: Samples representing acute and convalescent COVID-19 were sourced from the United States, Italy and Spain. Sources were T cells, B-cell-depleted T cells, or PBMCs; the material itself was cDNA or gDNA.

To note about this clone: Sequence at one end of the junction differs from germline and may be a read error.

CDR3 length: 12 residues. Germline V gives CDR1 SGHRS, CDR2 YFSETQ. Methods used by the authors: Reference gene primer amplification yielded estimated nucleated cell counts. Assay used: immunoSEQ multiplex PCR; TCRdb lists only in-frame clones, some missing. V, J and clone size were drawn from that table, and D and trimming were deduced from the DNA. This sample yields roughly 150,000 clones, of which approximately 86% are seen a single time; 10% to 13% belongs to the top ten. The clonotype comes from a woman of 80 years or more with active or convalescent COVID-19. The V and J genes are TRBV5-1 and TRBJ2-7, with 7 nucleotides matching TRBD2. The sequenced material came from peripheral blood. The CDR3 sequence is CASSLEGSGLQF. In DNA form, the CDR3 reads TGCGCCAGCAGCTTGGAGGGTAGCGGGTTGCAATTC.